The source of this TCR beta chain is a study of blood T cell repertoires in COVID-19. Study details: The United States, Italy and Spain were the sources of the acute and convalescent COVID-19 samples. T cells, B-cell-depleted T cells, or PBMCs provided the cDNA or gDNA that served as material.

V trimming: 6 bases; J trimming: 9 bases; junction bases outside the gene matches: 15. Per germline, CDR1 SQVTM and CDR2 ANQGSEA. The CDR3 contains 14 residues. Per the original data handling: For nucleated cells, counts were estimated from reference gene primer amplification. TCRdb's table, derived via immunoSEQ multiplex PCR, lists solely in-frame clones and lacks some. The D gene and trimming were derived from the DNA, and the V and J assignments and clone size from that table. The sample lists under 200,000 clones, approximately 86% seen once, with roughly 3% in the top ten. This clonotype originated in an older man with acute or convalescent COVID-19. The sample comprised peripheral blood. The gene calls are TRBV29-1 and TRBJ2-7, with 9 bases aligning to TRBD1. The CDR3 region is CSVRPGTGFSAQYF. CDR3 bases: TGCAGCGTCCGACCCGGGACAGGGTTTTCTGCGCAGTACTTC.